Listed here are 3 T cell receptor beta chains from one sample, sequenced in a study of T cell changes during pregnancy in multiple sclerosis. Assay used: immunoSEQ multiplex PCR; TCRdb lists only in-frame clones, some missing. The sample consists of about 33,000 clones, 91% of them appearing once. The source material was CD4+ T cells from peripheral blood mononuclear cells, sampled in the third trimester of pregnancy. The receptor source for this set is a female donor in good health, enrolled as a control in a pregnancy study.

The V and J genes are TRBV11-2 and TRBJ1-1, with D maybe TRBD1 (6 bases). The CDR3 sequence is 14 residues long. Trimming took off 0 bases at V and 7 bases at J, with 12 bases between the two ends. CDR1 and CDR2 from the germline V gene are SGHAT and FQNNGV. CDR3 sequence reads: CASSLDRGKGEAFF. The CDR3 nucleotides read TGTGCCAGCAGCTTAGACAGGGGCAAGGGTGAAGCTTTCTTT.

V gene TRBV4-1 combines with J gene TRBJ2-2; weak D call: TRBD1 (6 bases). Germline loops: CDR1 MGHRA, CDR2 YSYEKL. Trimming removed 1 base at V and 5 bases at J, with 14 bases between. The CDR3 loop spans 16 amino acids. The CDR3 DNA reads TGCGCCAGCAGCCAAGCCTACATAACAGGGACCGGGGAGCTGTTTTTT. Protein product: CASSQAYITGTGELFF.

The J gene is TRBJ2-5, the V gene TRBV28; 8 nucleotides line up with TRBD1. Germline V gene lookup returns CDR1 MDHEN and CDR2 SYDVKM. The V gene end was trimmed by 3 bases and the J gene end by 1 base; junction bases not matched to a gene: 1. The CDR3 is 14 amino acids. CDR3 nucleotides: TGTGCCAGCAGTTTGGGACAGGTCCAAGAGACCCAGTACTTC. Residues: CASSLGQVQETQYF.